What follows describes a single T cell receptor beta chain. Trimming removed 6 bases from V and 6 bases from J; junction bases left unmatched: 9. The CDR3 runs to 16 residues. CDR1 is SNHLY and CDR2 is FYNNEI in the germline V gene. These data are taken from a study of T cell changes during pregnancy in multiple sclerosis. The assay was immunoSEQ multiplex PCR, and TCRdb's table has in-frame clones only and misses some. The sample lists over 30,000 clones; around nine tenths were seen once. Sample: CD4+ T cells from peripheral blood mononuclear cells, taken in the second trimester of pregnancy. The origin of this receptor is a female donor in good health, enrolled as a control in a pregnancy study. The chain recombines TRBV2 with TRBJ2-1, with 12 bases aligning to TRBD2. The CDR3 is CASSARLAGVPNEQFF. The CDR3 DNA reads TGTGCCAGCAGCGCTAGACTAGCGGGGGTCCCCAATGAGCAGTTCTTC.